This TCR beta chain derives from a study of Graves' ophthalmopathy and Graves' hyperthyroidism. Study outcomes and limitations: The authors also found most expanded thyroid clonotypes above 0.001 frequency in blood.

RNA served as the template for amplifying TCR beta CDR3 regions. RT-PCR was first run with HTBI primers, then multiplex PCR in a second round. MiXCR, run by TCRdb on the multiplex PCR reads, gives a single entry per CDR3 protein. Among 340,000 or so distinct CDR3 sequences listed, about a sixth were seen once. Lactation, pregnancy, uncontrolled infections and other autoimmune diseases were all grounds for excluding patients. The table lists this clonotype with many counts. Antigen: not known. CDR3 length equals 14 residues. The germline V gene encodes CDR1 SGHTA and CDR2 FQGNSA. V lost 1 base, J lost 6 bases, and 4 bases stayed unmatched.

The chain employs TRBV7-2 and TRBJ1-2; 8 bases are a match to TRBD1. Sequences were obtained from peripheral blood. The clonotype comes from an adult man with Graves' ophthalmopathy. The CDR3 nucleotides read TGTGCCAGCAGCTTAGACAGGGGGAGGGATGGCTACACCTTC. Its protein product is CASSLDRGRDGYTF.